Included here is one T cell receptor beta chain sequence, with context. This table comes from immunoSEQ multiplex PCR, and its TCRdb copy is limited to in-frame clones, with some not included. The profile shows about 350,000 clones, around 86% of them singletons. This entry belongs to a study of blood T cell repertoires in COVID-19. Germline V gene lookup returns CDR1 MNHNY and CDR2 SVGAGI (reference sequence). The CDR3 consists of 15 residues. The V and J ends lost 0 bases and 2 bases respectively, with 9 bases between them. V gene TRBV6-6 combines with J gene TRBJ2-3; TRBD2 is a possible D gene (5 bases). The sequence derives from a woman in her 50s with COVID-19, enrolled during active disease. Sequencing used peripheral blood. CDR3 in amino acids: CASSYSMDFTDTQYF. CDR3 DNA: TGTGCCAGCAGTTACTCGATGGACTTCACAGATACGCAGTATTTT.